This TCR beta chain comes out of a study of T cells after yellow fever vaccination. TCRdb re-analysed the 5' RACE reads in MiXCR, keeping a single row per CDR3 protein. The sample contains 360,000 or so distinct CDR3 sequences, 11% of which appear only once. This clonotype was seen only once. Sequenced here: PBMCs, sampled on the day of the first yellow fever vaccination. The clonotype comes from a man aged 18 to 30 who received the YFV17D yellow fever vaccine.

CDR3 amino acids: CASSDSGGANEQFF. The CDR3 DNA reads as TGTGCCAGCAGTGATAGCGGGGGGGCCAATGAGCAGTTCTTC. The chain has TRBV6-1 and TRBJ2-1, with TRBD2 matching 11 bases. Germline-derived CDR1 and CDR2 are MNHNS and SASEGT. Trimming at V came to 3 bases and at J to 6 bases, leaving 1 base not matched to a gene. This CDR3 region has 14 residues.